The present entry profiles one TCR beta chain with its context. Produced via immunoSEQ multiplex PCR; TCRdb's table is partial and in-frame only. The sample comprises fewer than 35,000 clones, around 82% of which are singletons, and approximately 17% rests with the top ten. The source of the sample is a study of PD-1 blockade in classical Hodgkin lymphoma. The CDR3 covers 14 residues. The germline V and J ends were trimmed by 5 bases and 4 bases, with 12 bases remaining between them. CDR1 and CDR2 from the germline V gene are LNHDA and SQIVND (reference sequence). Time point indicated: cycle 4 day 1 (C4D1), after five to seven weeks of nivolumab. Every patient had relapsed following autologous stem cell transplantation, and cohorts differed in brentuximab vedotin exposure.

This clonotype was sampled from a human donor with classical Hodgkin lymphoma. This chain uses TRBV19 with TRBJ1-5, with TRBD1 as a possible D gene (6 bases). The sequencing here drew on peripheral blood mononuclear cells (PBMCs), taken before the fourth cycle of nivolumab. The CDR3 loop reads CASSSGTPNQPQHF. DNA for the CDR3: TGTGCCAGTAGTTCCGGGACACCAAATCAGCCCCAGCATTTT.